The rows below give T cell receptor beta chains drawn from one sample of a study of shared T cell receptors in the human thymus. The protocol was immunoSEQ multiplex PCR, while the TCRdb copy is restricted to in-frame clones and leaves out a portion. The data contain some 720,000 clones, 70% to 90% of them singletons. These records were also assigned to another study, of human thymus T cells.

The specimen was thymocytes. These receptors all come from a boy under two years old with a congenital heart defect. The conserved cysteine and the conserved F or W are not part of the CDR3 here. D genes are given only for firm matches.

V: TRBV19
D: NA
CDR3: ASSPRREGDEQY

V: TRBV11-2
D: TRBD1
CDR3: ASSLGGTGPMNTEAF

V: TRBV21-1
D: NA
CDR3: ASRTGPSYEQY

V: TRBV4-2
D: NA
CDR3: ASSQDKASRSYEQY

V: TRBV4-1
D: NA
CDR3: ASSQVDRGTAESYEQY

V: TRBV5-5
D: TRBD1
CDR3: ASSFRQGDTEAF

V: TRBV27
D: TRBD1
CDR3: ASSRDRVYEQY

V: TRBV6-1
D: TRBD2
CDR3: ASSALLAGVGADTQY

V: TRBV7-9
D: TRBD2
CDR3: ASSLAGLAGGRSYNEQF

V: TRBV7-6
D: TRBD1
CDR3: ASSERTGGTDTQY

V: TRBV9
D: TRBD2
CDR3: ASSVVADTQSSGTITDTQY

V: TRBV11-3
D: TRBD2
CDR3: ASSLVGSSGSSGANVLT

V: TRBV28
D: TRBD1
CDR3: ASSSNMGTGGDEQF

V: TRBV5-6
D: NA
CDR3: ASSLLASAYTDTQY

V: TRBV7-6
D: TRBD2
CDR3: ASSFGPGTSWWEQY

V: TRBV9
D: TRBD1
CDR3: ASGGQGGVNQPQH

V: TRBV27
D: NA
CDR3: ASKSEGETQY

V: TRBV7-9
D: NA
CDR3: ASSLVQNEKLF

V: TRBV4-2
D: TRBD1
CDR3: ASSQEHRGSKSNEKLF

V: TRBV5-4
D: TRBD2
CDR3: ASRYLAGGVRETQY

V: TRBV10-1
D: TRBD1
CDR3: ASGDSVGQETQY

V: TRBV30
D: TRBD1
CDR3: AWDRGQGTEAF

V: TRBV11-2
D: TRBD1
CDR3: ASSFGTGLRNYGYT

V: TRBV30
D: TRBD2
CDR3: AWSVLLSGRAENEQF

V: TRBV25-1
D: TRBD2
CDR3: ASSQLAEGTDTQY

V: TRBV21-1
D: NA
CDR3: ASSKGDPGELSYNEQF

V: TRBV4-2
D: TRBD2
CDR3: ASSQGVGAGVRWETQY

V: TRBV6-1
D: NA
CDR3: ASSDISGDYSNQPQH

V: TRBV5-6
D: TRBD2
CDR3: ASSAEKAGGLNTGELF

V: TRBV19
D: TRBD2
CDR3: ASTGRRERNEQF

V: TRBV10-2
D: NA
CDR3: ASSGPLTGYEQY

V: TRBV6-1
D: TRBD1
CDR3: ASSAGQGLRTTQY

V: TRBV5-6
D: TRBD1
CDR3: ASSFRDRVGETQY

V: TRBV4-3
D: TRBD2
CDR3: ASSQYSGLAGGGYEQY

V: TRBV30
D: NA
CDR3: AWRATGQGNEKLF

V: TRBV27
D: TRBD1
CDR3: ASSAGQGSNQPQH

V: TRBV4-3
D: NA
CDR3: ASSQDPGEKTQH

V: TRBV5-1
D: TRBD1
CDR3: ASSDDRGGGELF

V: TRBV6-5
D: NA
CDR3: ASRPPRPHNEQF

V: TRBV4-2
D: NA
CDR3: ASSLGGHRSGNTIY

V: TRBV5-6
D: TRBD1
CDR3: ASSRRGFQPQH

V: TRBV4-1
D: TRBD1
CDR3: ASSQGTGGLVRPFTPYNEQF

V: TRBV27
D: NA
CDR3: ASSPVGATGELF

V: TRBV15
D: TRBD1
CDR3: ATSTVRQGTGELF

V: TRBV9
D: NA
CDR3: ASSVAGMTGEGNEQF

V: TRBV28
D: NA
CDR3: ASSLAAGVGEKLF

V: TRBV11-2
D: TRBD1
CDR3: ASSSRGQVGRCEQY